The clone carrying this TCR beta chain was seen more than once but under ten times. The antigen remains unidentified. V was clipped by 0 bases and J by 3 bases, with 5 bases between them. Germline V CDR1 and CDR2: LGHNA, YNFKEQ. This CDR3 comprises 13 residues. This specimen comes from a study of Graves' ophthalmopathy and Graves' hyperthyroidism. Study at large: Peripheral blood was gathered at first diagnosis, ahead of any treatment whatsoever.

The study amplified TCR beta CDR3 regions using RNA transcripts. HTBI primers were employed in first-round RT-PCR, then a second-round multiplex PCR followed. TCRdb reprocessed the multiplex PCR reads with MiXCR, giving one entry per CDR3 protein. The sample lists about 240,000 distinct CDR3 sequences; about 46% were seen once. For donors with ophthalmopathy, the disease showed moderate-to-severe activity, reached CAS ≥3 and NOSPECS ≥4, and had lasted under 3 months. General study findings and limits: A majority of expanded thyroid clonotypes exceeding 0.001 frequency were likewise present in blood. Ophthalmopathy progression prediction by the model yielded a sensitivity of 60% to 71% and a specificity of around 72%.

This chain connects TRBV4-2 to TRBJ1-2; no clear D. Sample: peripheral blood. The receptor's source is an adult man with Graves' ophthalmopathy. CDR3 bases: TGTGCCAGCAGCCAAGACGGCGACTATGGCTACACCTTC. Translation gives CASSQDGDYGYTF.